Below, 13 T cell receptor beta chains from the same sample are listed, as sequenced in a study of tumor-infiltrating lymphocytes in primary liver carcinoma. Each 20-30 mg portion of unsorted bulk tissue served as the source for co-extraction of RNA and DNA. Priming with a constant-region primer yielded TCR beta cDNA from about 540 ng total RNA. Three nested multiplex PCR rounds, a slightly modified ARM-PCR, produced the libraries for TCR beta. PCR rounds one and two used TRBV1-TRBV30 forward primers with a C-beta reverse primer for around 11 cycles each. TCRdb used MiXCR to reprocess the multiplex PCR reads, holding one entry per CDR3 protein. The sample consists of about 78,000 distinct CDR3 sequences, about 70% of them appearing once. Sequenced input: liver tumor tissue from sampling region 4. Subset denoted: tumor region T4, right-lateral pole. Every receptor here comes from a middle-aged man with primary liver carcinoma and hepatitis B virus infection.

As to this clonotype: Germline is not matched at one junction end, which may reflect a read error. CDR3 DNA: TGTGCCAGCAACCAGGACTCTGGGAATGAGCAGTCCTTC. This encodes CASNQDSGNEQSF. V gene TRBV11-2 combines with J gene TRBJ2-1; possible D gene TRBD2, 5 bases. The CDR3 length is 13 residues. Germline assignment: CDR1 SGHAT and CDR2 FQNNGV.

A note on this clonotype: At one of its ends the junction is not consistent with the germline gene, which may arise from a read error. CDR3 sequence: CTSSYVERGPTIYNEQFF. The CDR3 bases are TGTACCAGCAGTTACGTGGAGAGGGGCCCGACGATATACAATGAGCAGTTCTTC. The rearrangement joins TRBV6-2 or TRBV6-3 to TRBJ2-1; D may correspond to TRBD1 or TRBD2 (5 bases each). Germline CDR1 and CDR2: MNHEY and SVGEGT. CDR3 length: 18 amino acids.

About this clonotype itself: The conserved closing phenylalanine or tryptophan is absent in this CDR3, likely reflecting a read error. The gene calls are TRBV10-3 and TRBJ2-5; TRBD1 matches at 11 bases. Per germline, CDR1 ENHRY and CDR2 SYGVKD. CDR3 length: 15 residues. V shed 2 bases and J 7 bases; nucleotides not matched to a gene: 6. In DNA form, the CDR3 reads TGTGCCATCAGTGAGCTGGACAGGGGGCGTAGGACCCAGTACTCA. Its protein is CAISELDRGRRTQYS.

Points on this clonotype: Sequence at one end of the junction differs from germline and may be a read error. V is TRBV4-1 and J is TRBJ2-7, with 9 bases that match TRBD1. CDR1 is MGHRA, CDR2 YSYEKL, per germline. This CDR3 is built from 13 residues. In DNA, the CDR3 is TGCGCCAGCCGCCGGACAGGGGCCTACGAGCAATACTTC. Translation gives CASRRTGAYEQYF.

Points on this clonotype: One end of the junction fails to match germline, which may point to a read error. The chain is built from TRBV28 and TRBJ2-7; maybe TRBD1 (6 bases). The CDR3 totals 13 residues. Germline V gives CDR1 MDHEN, CDR2 SYDVKM. Written as DNA, the CDR3 is TGTTCCAGCATGACAGGAGGCTCCTACGAGCAGTACTTC. It specifies CSSMTGGSYEQYF.

Concerning this clonotype: A read error may produce the germline difference seen at one junction end. The genes are TRBV5-1 and TRBJ2-2; D is uncertain. CDR3 size: 15 residues. Looked up from germline, CDR1 is SGHRS and CDR2 is YFSETQ. The CDR3 spells CTSSFRTTNTGELFF. The CDR3 coding sequence is TGTACCAGCAGCTTCAGGACCACGAACACCGGGGAGCTGTTTTTT.

This chain uses TRBV7-8 with TRBJ2-2; D is uncertain. CDR3 length equals 15 residues. The germline CDR1 and CDR2 sequences are SGHVS and FQNEAQ. Trimming cost V 5 bases and J 5 bases, with 15 bases left between them. In nucleotides, the CDR3 is TGTGCCAGCAGCGACGGACCATCGGGTACCGGGGAGCTGTTTTTT. Protein: CASSDGPSGTGELFF. The full variable domain, with the rest looked up from reference TRBV7-8 and TRBJ2-2, is GAGVSQSPRYKVAKRGQDVALRCDPISGHVSLFWYQQALGQGPEFLTYFQNEAQLDKSGLPSDRFFAERPEGSVSTLKIQRTQQEDSAVYLCASSDGPSGTGELFFGEGSRLTVL.

Of note for this clonotype: This may be a read error, as it is one base from a much larger clone. The chain combines TRBV5-1 with TRBJ2-1; no clear D gene. Germline assignment: CDR1 SGHRS and CDR2 YFSETQ. The CDR3 sequence is 14 residues long. CDR3 region: CANSFVSENNEQFF. CDR3 sequence (DNA): TGCGCCAACAGCTTCGTCAGTGAGAACAATGAGCAGTTCTTC.

As concerns this clonotype: A read error is possible here, since a much larger clone lies one base away. The chain is built from TRBV21-1 and TRBJ1-2; the table calls TRBD1, which could not be checked here. TRBV21-1 represents a pseudogene. The CDR3 is made up of 16 amino acids. The CDR3 loop reads CASSTTDDRGYYGYTF. The CDR3 bases are TGTGCCAGCAGCACCACGGACGACAGGGGATACTATGGCTACACCTTC.

Concerning this clonotype: Lacking the conserved final phenylalanine or tryptophan, this CDR3 likely reflects a read error. The chain is built from TRBV5-4 and TRBJ2-7; D is perhaps TRBD1 or TRBD2 (5 bases each). The CDR3 is 13 amino acids. Germline CDR1 reads SGHNT; CDR2 reads YYREEE (reference sequence). CDR3 sequence: CTSSRDPAYEQYL. The CDR3 DNA reads TGTACCAGCAGCCGGGACCCCGCCTACGAGCAGTACTTA.

This clonotype has a count of ten or more. CDR3 nucleotide sequence: TGTGCCAGCAGGGGGACAGGGAACACTGAAGCTTTCTTT. Protein: CASRGTGNTEAFF. The gene calls are TRBV5-5 and TRBJ1-1, with TRBD1 matching 8 bases. The CDR3 totals 13 residues. After removal of 5 bases from V and 1 base from J, the junction contained 1 base not matched to a gene. The germline V gene has CDR1 SGHKS and CDR2 YYEKEE (reference sequence).

As to this clonotype: An end of the junction does not agree with germline; a read error may underlie this. The chain is built from TRBV11-2 and TRBJ2-1, with D hard to call. Germline V gene sequence: CDR1 SGHAT, CDR2 FQNNGV. This CDR3 has 13 residues. The CDR3: CASSLNDGYEPFF. The DNA for the CDR3 is TGTGCCAGCAGCTTAAATGATGGTTATGAGCCGTTCTTC.

This clonotype was counted ten times or more. The V gene is TRBV5-4, the J gene TRBJ2-1, with TRBD2 matching over 14 bases. This CDR3 spans 18 amino acids. From germline, CDR1 is SGHNT and CDR2 YYREEE (reference sequence). The junction had 8 bases not matched to a gene; V was cut back by 4 bases and J by 2 bases. The CDR3 DNA sequence: TGTGCCAGCAGCCAAGGACTAGCGGGAGGTGGGCCCTACAATGAGCAGTTCTTC. Amino acid sequence: CASSQGLAGGGPYNEQFF.